These 13 T cell receptor beta chains came from one sample sequenced in a study of T cells after yellow fever vaccination (dated by TCRdb to between 2018 and 2021). The treatment or condition label for this specimen denotes: live attenuated yellow fever vaccine strain. Library prep was done by 5' RACE. Sequencing used an Illumina HiSeq 2500. TCRdb cleaned the public reads at Q25 with fastp, built clones with MiXCR and kept in-frame beta chains. Each entry is one CDR3 protein sequence, shown with its most common DNA and genes. Within this sample are 250,000 or so distinct CDR3 sequences, with 6.5% to 7.5% of them counted one time only. The ten largest clones represent about 0.95% of the sample. This specimen consisted of CD4+ T cells sorted from PBMCs, obtained on the day of the yellow fever booster vaccination. The receptors stem from a man aged 30 to 39 who received the YFV17D yellow fever vaccine.

There are a few counts of this clonotype. The V gene is TRBV20-1, the J gene TRBJ2-7; D perhaps matches TRBD1 (6 bases). Trimming took off 1 base at V and 3 bases at J, with 16 bases between the two ends. The germline V gene has CDR1 DFQATT and CDR2 SNEGSKA (reference sequence). The CDR3 runs 15 residues. The CDR3 coding sequence is TGCAGTGCTAGAGCAACAGGGAATTTCGGCTACGAGCAGTACTTC. Protein product: CSARATGNFGYEQYF.

This clonotype was counted a few times. The chain employs TRBV11-2 and TRBJ1-4; 9 nucleotides match TRBD1. CDR3 length: 15 residues. The germline V gene has CDR1 SGHAT and CDR2 FQNNGV. The trim removed 5 bases at V and 3 bases at J, leaving 4 bases unmatched. The CDR3 DNA sequence: TGTGCCAGCAGCGGTACAGGGGGCGCTAATGAAAAACTGTTTTTT. Its protein product is CASSGTGGANEKLFF.

This rearrangement joins TRBV18 to TRBJ2-7; D ambiguous. The CDR3 has 11 residues. V lost 6 bases and J 7 bases, leaving 10 bases between the germline ends. CDR1 and CDR2 from the germline V gene are KGHSH and LQKENI. This CDR3 reads CASSLELEQYF. The CDR3 coding sequence is TGTGCCAGCTCCCTCGAATTGGAGCAGTACTTC.

This clonotype was recorded at least ten times. This rearrangement joins TRBV3-1 to TRBJ2-1; TRBD1 is a possible D gene (5 bases). V lost 0 bases and J lost 8, with 20 bases in between. The germline CDR1 and CDR2 sequences are LGHDT and YNNKEL (reference sequence). The CDR3 spans 17 residues. The CDR3 spells CASSQESYGAGFYEQFF. The DNA for the CDR3 is TGTGCCAGCAGCCAAGAGAGCTATGGGGCTGGGTTCTATGAGCAGTTCTTC.

This clonotype was observed many times. This chain links TRBV25-1 with TRBJ1-6; D is unclear. V gave up 1 base and J gave up 7 bases, with 5 bases separating them. The germline CDR1 and CDR2 sequences are MGHDK and SYGVNS. The length of the CDR3 is 13 residues. The CDR3: CASSELANSPLHF. For the CDR3, the DNA is TGTGCCAGCAGTGAATTAGCAAATTCACCCCTCCACTTT.

This clonotype has only a few counts. The rearrangement links TRBV25-1 to TRBJ1-5; TRBD1 matches at 9 bases. V lost 7 bases and J lost 1; bases outside the gene matches: 5. The CDR3 length is 15 residues. The V gene's germline CDR1 is MGHDK and CDR2 SYGVNS. The CDR3 DNA follows: TGTGCCAGCACTCCGGGGACAGGGAGCAATCAGCCCCAGCATTTT. Translating gives CASTPGTGSNQPQHF.

This clonotype showed up many times. V gene TRBV7-9 combines with J gene TRBJ2-7, with 8 nucleotides matching TRBD1. Germline CDR1 is SEHNR and CDR2 is FQNEAQ (reference sequence). J gave up 3 bases and V 5 bases, and 6 bases lay outside the gene matches. This CDR3 has 14 amino acids. The CDR3 sequence: CASSQGQENYEQYF. CDR3 DNA sequence: TGTGCCAGCAGCCAGGGACAGGAGAACTACGAGCAGTACTTC.

This clonotype showed up many times. The chain recombines TRBV29-1 with TRBJ2-3; a weak D match, TRBD1 (5 bases). The V gene lost 3 bases and the J gene lost 1 base, with 11 bases spanning the gap. The CDR3 has 14 amino acids. The V gene's germline CDR1 is SQVTM and CDR2 ANQGSEA. Here the CDR3 DNA reads TGCAGCGTTGACCTTAGGGGCGGCACAGATACGCAGTATTTT. It translates to CSVDLRGGTDTQYF.

This clonotype has at least ten counts. The rearrangement links TRBV28 to TRBJ1-1, with D perhaps TRBD1 (5 bases). Germline lookup yields CDR1 MDHEN and CDR2 SYDVKM. Trimming took off 6 bases at V and 6 bases at J, with 11 bases between the two ends. The CDR3 is 12 residues long. The CDR3 spells CASSWGTAEAFF. CDR3 in DNA: TGTGCCAGCAGCTGGGGGACGGCTGAAGCTTTCTTT.

This clonotype showed up many times. V usage is TRBV20-1 and J usage is TRBJ1-4; TRBD1 agrees at 9 bases. J lost 5 bases, V lost 3 bases, and 7 bases had no gene match. Germline-derived CDR1 and CDR2 are DFQATT and SNEGSKA (reference sequence). The CDR3 extends over 15 amino acids. CDR3 in DNA: TGCAGTGCTAGGGATCGGACAGGGGAAAATGAAAAACTGTTTTTT. Its translation: CSARDRTGENEKLFF.

This clonotype was seen a few times. The chain combines TRBV12-3 or TRBV12-4 with TRBJ2-5; a weak D match, TRBD2 (6 bases). The V end lost 6 bases, the J end lost 7 bases, and 12 bases lay between the germline ends. There are 12 residues in the CDR3. CDR3 residues: CASRGGFGTQYF. CDR3 bases: TGTGCCAGCAGAGGAGGGTTCGGGACCCAGTACTTC.

This chain uses TRBV14 with TRBJ1-2; TRBD1 is a possible D gene (5 bases). Looked up from germline, CDR1 is SGHDN and CDR2 is FVKESK. Trimming shortened V by 1 base and J by 6 bases, and 15 bases separated the two germline ends. This CDR3 region has 15 residues. This chain's CDR3 is CASSQALDIYNGYTF. The DNA for the CDR3 is TGTGCCAGCAGCCAAGCCCTGGACATCTACAATGGCTACACCTTC.

Comment on this clonotype: The germline gene is not matched at one end of the junction; a read error may be the cause. The chain combines TRBV9 with TRBJ2-5; D remains ambiguous. The CDR3 covers 13 residues. Germline V gene lookup returns CDR1 SGDLS and CDR2 YYNGEE. This CDR3 is CASSVGLQESQYF. The CDR3 DNA reads as TGTGCCAGCAGCGTAGGACTTCAAGAGAGCCAGTACTTC.